These T cell receptor beta chains were read from a single sample in a study of cytomegalovirus exposure and HLA in healthy donors. Here immunoSEQ multiplex PCR was the method, and the copy in TCRdb shows in-frame clones only, minus some. The data contain 97,000 or so clones, approximately 78% of them singletons. Sequencing was performed on PBMCs. Receptor source: a man aged 40-49 years in good health and CMV-seronegative. Both conserved end residues are part of each CDR3. D genes are given only for firm matches. Rows give clone size only sometimes, using once, few, many, or a class for an expanded clone.

>TRBD2|TRBJ2-5|TRBV5-1|few
TGCGCCAGCAGCTTGACACTAGCGGGCCAAGAGACCCAGTACTTC
CASSLTLAGQETQYF
>.|TRBJ1-2|TRBV7-9|.
TGTGCCAGCAGCCATGGGGGGGAAGGTAACTATGGCTACACCTTC
CASSHGGEGNYGYTF
>TRBD1|TRBJ2-5|TRBV18|.
TGTGCCAGCTCACCCTCCGGGACAGGGGTCGAGACCCAGTACTTC
CASSPSGTGVETQYF
>.|TRBJ2-7|TRBV10-2|.
TGCGCCAGCAAACAGGTGATAACCTACGAGCAGTACTTC
CASKQVITYEQYF
>.|TRBJ2-2|TRBV6-1|.
TGTGCCAGCAGTGTCACAGGGTCCGGGGAGCTGTTTTTT
CASSVTGSGELFF
>.|TRBJ2-1|TRBV7-8|.
TGTGCCAGCAGCATCAGGGCAGGCAAGAACCCACTTAACGTATACAATGAGCAGTTCTTC
CASSIRAGKNPLNVYNEQFF
>.|TRBJ1-4|TRBV18|.
TGTGCCAGCTCACCAAGAAGCTCGGATGAAAAACTGTTTTTT
CASSPRSSDEKLFF
>TRBD2|TRBJ2-2|TRBV19|.
TGTGCCAGTAGTATAGGACTAGCGTACACCGGGGAGCTGTTTTTT
CASSIGLAYTGELFF
>.|TRBJ1-6|TRBV6-5|.
TGTGCCAGCAGGCGGGGGGTATCCTATAATTCACCCCTCCACTTT
CASRRGVSYNSPLHF
>.|TRBJ1-5|TRBV25-1|.
TGTGCCAGCAGTGAATCGGGCAATCAGCCCCAGCATTTT
CASSESGNQPQHF
>.|TRBJ1-1|TRBV6-1|few
TGTGCCAGCAGCCGGACAGTGAACACTGAAGCTTTCTTT
CASSRTVNTEAFF
>TRBD1|TRBJ2-7|TRBV5-5|.
TGTGCCAGCAGCTCAGGGACAGGGACCTACGAGCAGTACTTC
CASSSGTGTYEQYF
>.|TRBJ2-5|TRBV2|.
TGTGCCAGCAGGGGGGCCGAGACCCAGTACTTC
CASRGAETQYF
>TRBD1|TRBJ1-6|TRBV28|.
TGTGCCAGCAGACCACAGGGGAGTCCTTATAATTCACCCCTCCACTTT
CASRPQGSPYNSPLHF
>.|TRBJ1-5|TRBV7-5|.
TGTGTCAGAAGCCATTGTCATGATCAGCCCCAGCATTTT
CVRSHCHDQPQHF
>.|TRBJ2-5|TRBV5-5|.
TGTGCCAGCAGCTTGGAGAGGGTTGAGACCCAGTACTTC
CASSLERVETQYF
>.|TRBJ2-2|TRBV4-3|few
TGCGCCAGCAGCCAAGAGGTAGCAGCCGCCGGGACCGGGGAGCTGTTTTTT
CASSQEVAAAGTGELFF
>TRBD1|TRBJ2-7|TRBV19|.
TGTGCCAGTAGTTGGGGACAGGGGGCAGGTGAGCAGTACTTC
CASSWGQGAGEQYF
>.|TRBJ2-7|TRBV2|.
TGTGCCAGCAGGCCACTCCTGGAGCAGTACTTC
CASRPLLEQYF
>.|TRBJ1-3|TRBV2|.
TGTGCCATCCAGGGCCTGGGAAACACCATATATTTT
CAIQGLGNTIYF
>.|TRBJ1-5|TRBV6-1|.
TGTGCCAGCAGTGAAAGGGTACTAGTAACTCAGCATTTT
CASSERVLVTQHF
>TRBD2|TRBJ2-3|TRBV27|few
TGTGCCAGCAGTTTCGCTAGCGGAGTCACAGATACGCAGTATTTT
CASSFASGVTDTQYF
>.|TRBJ1-5|TRBV6-5|.
TGTGCCAGCAGGGAGGGACTCTTCGGCAATCAGCCCCAGCATTTT
CASREGLFGNQPQHF
>.|TRBJ1-5|TRBV2|.
TGTGCCAGCACTCCCACGGGGGGCCCTCAGCCCCAGCATTTT
CASTPTGGPQPQHF
>TRBD1|TRBJ2-2|TRBV7-2|once
TGTGCCAGCAGCCTCCGGAGGACGGGACAGGGAGGCACCGGGGAGCTGTTTTTT
CASSLRRTGQGGTGELFF
>TRBD1|TRBJ2-3|TRBV7-7|.
TGTGCCAGCAGCATAGGGACAGGGCTTGATACGCAGTATTTT
CASSIGTGLDTQYF
>.|TRBJ1-2|TRBV6-5|.
TGTGCCAGCAGCTCGGGATCTGGCTACACCTTC
CASSSGSGYTF
>TRBD2|TRBJ2-5|TRBV5-6|.
TGTGCCAGCAGCGGGGCAGCGGGAAGCAAAGAGACCCAGTACTTC
CASSGAAGSKETQYF
>TRBD2|TRBJ2-1|TRBV5-1|.
TGCGCCAGCAGCTTGCAAGGGGGGGCCGGGGGGGCCACGGACAATGAGCAGTTCTTC
CASSLQGGAGGATDNEQFF
>.|TRBJ2-7|TRBV2|.
TGTGCCAGCAGTGACTACTACATCTACGAGCAGTACTTC
CASSDYYIYEQYF
>.|TRBJ1-4|TRBV5-1|.
TGCGCCAGCAGCTTGGGGACTCAAAATGAAAAACTGTTTTTT
CASSLGTQNEKLFF
>.|TRBJ2-4|TRBV7-9|.
TGTTCCAGCAGCTTCCAGGGCGATGCGACAAACATTCAGTACTTC
CSSSFQGDATNIQYF
>.|TRBJ1-2|TRBV7-9|.
TGTGCCAGCAGCTCCGGGACTGATAACTATGGCTACACCTTC
CASSSGTDNYGYTF
>.|TRBJ1-3|TRBV5-4|.
TGTGCCAGCAGCTTGGGACAGAGTACTGGAAACACCATATATTTT
CASSLGQSTGNTIYF
>.|TRBJ1-2|TRBV7-9|.
TGTGCCAGCAGCTCTCCCGGGGGTAATGGGGGCTACACCTTC
CASSSPGGNGGYTF
>TRBD2|TRBJ2-5|TRBV6-5|few
TGTGCCAGCAGTGGCCGGGGGGGCCAAGAGACCCAGTACTTC
CASSGRGGQETQYF
>TRBD2|TRBJ2-1|TRBV5-1|.
TGCGCCAGCAGCTTGCTAGCGGGGGGGAACAATGAGCAGTTCTTC
CASSLLAGGNNEQFF
>TRBD1|TRBJ1-4|TRBV7-6|.
TGTGCCAGCAGCTTGAACAGGGGGCCGGCTAATGAAAAACTGTTTTTT
CASSLNRGPANEKLFF
>.|TRBJ1-1|TRBV7-6|.
TGTGCCAGCAGCCAGGGGTCGGGCCTTGAAGCTTTCTTT
CASSQGSGLEAFF
>.|TRBJ2-2|TRBV30|.
TGTGCCTGGAGTGTACTTCGGGAAAGGGGGACCGGGGAGCTGTTTTTT
CAWSVLRERGTGELFF
>.|TRBJ2-1|TRBV7-3|.
TGTGCCAGCAGCTTAATCGGAGGGGTGGGCAATGAGCAGTTCTTC
CASSLIGGVGNEQFF
>TRBD1|TRBJ2-1|TRBV13|.
TGTGCCAGCAGCTTAGGAGGGAACAGGGGAAATGAGCAGTTCTTC
CASSLGGNRGNEQFF
>.|TRBJ1-5|TRBV4-1|.
TGCGCCAGCAGCCAAGTGGGGCTCGGCAATCAGCCCCAGCATTTT
CASSQVGLGNQPQHF
>TRBD1|TRBJ2-3|TRBV5-1|once
TGCGCCAGCAGCTTGGCCGGGACAGGGGGCGCAGATACGCAGTATTTT
CASSLAGTGGADTQYF
>.|TRBJ1-2|TRBV5-1|.
TGCGCCAGCAGCGAGGGACACCGGAACCCTAACTATGGCTACACCTTC
CASSEGHRNPNYGYTF
>.|TRBJ1-2|TRBV6-9|.
TGTGCCAGCGCGGGGGCGTTCGGCTACACCTTC
CASAGAFGYTF
>.|TRBJ1-1|TRBV7-9|.
TGTGCCAGCAGCTTCCCTCGGACGGGAGACACTGAAGCTTTCTTT
CASSFPRTGDTEAFF
>.|TRBJ2-1|TRBV6-1|.
TGTGCCAGCAGTGCAGAACGGAGCTCCTACAATGAGCAGTTCTTC
CASSAERSSYNEQFF
>.|TRBJ1-2|TRBV18|.
TGTGCCAGCTCACCGGACATAAACTATGGCTACACCTTC
CASSPDINYGYTF
>.|TRBJ1-5|TRBV5-5|once
TGTGCCAGCAGCTTGATGGGGGGAGATAGCAATCAGCCCCAGCATTTT
CASSLMGGDSNQPQHF
>.|TRBJ2-1|TRBV5-1|.
TGCGCCAGCAGCTTGACTAGGTCTGAGCAGTTCTTC
CASSLTRSEQFF
>.|TRBJ1-4|TRBV2|few
TGTGCCAGCAGTGAAGGGCGGGAGGGTGAAAAACTGTTTTTT
CASSEGREGEKLFF
>TRBD1|TRBJ2-1|TRBV28|.
TGTGCCAGCAGGTCACAGGGGGCGGCCAATGAGCAGTTCTTC
CASRSQGAANEQFF
>TRBD1|TRBJ1-6|TRBV27|.
TGTGCCAGCACCGGACAGGGTAATTCACCCCTCCACTTT
CASTGQGNSPLHF
>.|TRBJ2-2|TRBV2|once
TGTGCCAGCAACAGGGCCAACACCGGGGAGCTGTTTTTT
CASNRANTGELFF
>.|TRBJ1-1|TRBV27|.
TGTGCCAGCAGGAACAGGGCTATGAACACTGAAGCTTTCTTT
CASRNRAMNTEAFF